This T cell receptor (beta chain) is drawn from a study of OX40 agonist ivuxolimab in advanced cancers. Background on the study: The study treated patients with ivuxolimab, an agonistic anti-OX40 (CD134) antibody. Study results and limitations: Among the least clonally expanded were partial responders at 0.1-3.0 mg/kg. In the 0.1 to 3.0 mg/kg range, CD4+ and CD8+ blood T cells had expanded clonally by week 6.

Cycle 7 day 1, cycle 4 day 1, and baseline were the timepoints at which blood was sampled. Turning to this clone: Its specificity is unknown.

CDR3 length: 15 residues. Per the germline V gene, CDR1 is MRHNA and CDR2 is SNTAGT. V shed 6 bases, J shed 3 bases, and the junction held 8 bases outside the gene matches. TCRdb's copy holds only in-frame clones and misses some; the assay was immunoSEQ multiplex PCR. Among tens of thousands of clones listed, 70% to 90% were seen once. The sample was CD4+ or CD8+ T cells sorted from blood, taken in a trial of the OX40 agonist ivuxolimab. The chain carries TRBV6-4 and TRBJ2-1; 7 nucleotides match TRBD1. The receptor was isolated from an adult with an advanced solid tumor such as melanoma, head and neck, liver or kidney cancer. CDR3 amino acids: CASSSNRGYYNEQFF. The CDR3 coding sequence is TGTGCCAGCAGCTCTAACAGGGGCTACTACAATGAGCAGTTCTTC.